The clone carrying this T cell receptor beta chain has more than one count but fewer than ten. Method: immunoSEQ multiplex PCR; TCRdb's copy keeps in-frame clones and lacks some. The sample contains over 75,000 clones, 70% to 90% of which appear only once. This sample is drawn from a study of control samples from healthy donors and cancer patients. The TCR comes from a man aged 25-45 years in good health. Source material: blood.

The CDR3 DNA reads as TGTGCCGTGTTGAGGTTTAATGAAAAACTGTTTTTT. Its translation is CAVLRFNEKLFF. The chain recombines TRBV6-5 with TRBJ1-4; D not resolved. V lost 11 bases and J lost 4, with 11 bases in between. The CDR3 covers 12 residues. Germline V gene lookup returns CDR1 MNHEY and CDR2 SVGAGI.